A selection of T cell receptor beta chains follows, all from one sample in a study of T cell responses to AZD1222 COVID-19 vaccine. Profiling relied on immunoSEQ multiplex PCR, and the TCRdb table lists in-frame clones only, not all of them. The repertoire holds 110,000 to 150,000 clones, with over 75% as singletons. This specimen consisted of peripheral blood, obtained on day 0 of AZD1222 vaccination. The receptor set was obtained from an adult in good health. The CDR3 runs from the conserved cysteine through the conserved F or W. D genes are given only for firm matches. Size values are once, few and many counts, or a class for expanded clones, and some rows have none.

V gene	J gene	clone size	D gene	CDR3 DNA	CDR3 protein
TRBV5-6	TRBJ2-7	NA	NA	TGTGCCAGCAGCTTGGCCTTGGGGTCGATATCCTACGAGCAGTACTTC	CASSLALGSISYEQYF
TRBV4-1	TRBJ2-3	NA	TRBD2	TGCGCCAGCAGCCAGGCCCCCCTAGCGGGGGGCCTTGGAGATACGCAGTATTTT	CASSQAPLAGGLGDTQYF
TRBV7-2	TRBJ1-5	once	NA	TGTGCCAGCAGCTCGAGTGGGACTTTAAGCAATCAGCCCCAGCATTTT	CASSSSGTLSNQPQHF
TRBV4-1	TRBJ2-2	NA	TRBD1	TGCGCCAGCAGCATCAGTACCGGGACAGGGGTGGACGGGGAGCTGTTTTTT	CASSISTGTGVDGELFF
TRBV30	TRBJ1-5	NA	NA	TGTGCCTGGAGCGCAACCCCCCACAGGATGGGGCAGCATTTT	CAWSATPHRMGQHF
TRBV10-3	TRBJ2-1	NA	NA	TGTGCCACCTTGGACAGCACTTCCTACAATGAGCAGTTCTTC	CATLDSTSYNEQFF
TRBV5-6	TRBJ1-6	NA	TRBD1	TGTGCCAGCAGCTCCTGGACAGGGGCGGCCTATAATTCACCCCTCCACTTT	CASSSWTGAAYNSPLHF
TRBV30	TRBJ1-1	few	NA	TGTGCCTGGAGTTTCGCGGATGAAGCTTTCTTT	CAWSFADEAFF
TRBV7-2	TRBJ2-3	NA	TRBD2	TGTGCCAGCAGCTTATTAATTAGCGGGGGCGGTTTAGATACGCAGTATTTT	CASSLLISGGGLDTQYF
TRBV5-6	TRBJ2-7	NA	TRBD1	TGTGCCAGCAGCTTGGTGGGACAGCTGAGCTCCTACGAGCAGTACTTC	CASSLVGQLSSYEQYF
TRBV7-8	TRBJ1-5	NA	NA	TGTGCCAGCAGCTTAATCGGGGGCAATCAGCCCCAGCATTTT	CASSLIGGNQPQHF
TRBV4-2	TRBJ1-3	NA	TRBD1	TGTGCCAGCAGCCAAGATTCAGACAGGGTCCTCTCTGGAAACACCATATATTTT	CASSQDSDRVLSGNTIYF
TRBV18	TRBJ1-5	NA	NA	TGTGCCAGCTCACCGAGGGGGAAAGCGGATCAGCCCCAGCATTTT	CASSPRGKADQPQHF
TRBV7-3	TRBJ2-1	NA	TRBD2	TGTGCCAGCAGCTTAACTGCTAGCGGGAGGACTGAGCAGTTCTTC	CASSLTASGRTEQFF
TRBV28	TRBJ2-7	NA	TRBD2	TGTGCCAGCAGTTTCTCCTCCGGGAGGGGCGTCTACGAGCAGTACTTC	CASSFSSGRGVYEQYF
TRBV14	TRBJ2-7	NA	NA	TGTGCCAGCAGCCCCTTCGGGAGAGGGAACTACGAGCAGTACTTC	CASSPFGRGNYEQYF
TRBV30	TRBJ1-1	NA	TRBD1	TGTGCCTGGGCAAGTCACAGGGGAATGAACACTGAAGCTTTCTTT	CAWASHRGMNTEAFF
TRBV19	TRBJ2-4	NA	NA	TGTGCCAGTAGTATCCTAGGGGACAAAAACATTCAGTACTTC	CASSILGDKNIQYF
TRBV30	TRBJ2-1	NA	NA	TGTGCCTGGAGTACCGGACCCAATGAGCAGTTCTTC	CAWSTGPNEQFF
TRBV27	TRBJ2-7	NA	TRBD1	TGTGCCAGCAGAACGGGACAGGGGATCTTCGCCTACGAGCAGTACTTC	CASRTGQGIFAYEQYF
TRBV7-6	TRBJ2-5	NA	TRBD2	TGTGCCAGCAGCCCACCATCCTCGGGACTAGCGGGAGCGGTGCGAGAGACCCAGTACTTC	CASSPPSSGLAGAVRETQYF
TRBV15	TRBJ2-5	once	TRBD1	TGTGCCACCAGCAGACTCGGGGACAGGGGGATATGGGAGACCCAGTACTTC	CATSRLGDRGIWETQYF
TRBV2	TRBJ1-2	NA	NA	TGTGCCAGCAGTGAAGGGGAGCGCTATGGCTACACCTTC	CASSEGERYGYTF
TRBV11-2	TRBJ1-2	NA	NA	TGTGCCAGCAGCTTGCCGGACCGCTATGGCTACACCTTC	CASSLPDRYGYTF
TRBV15	TRBJ1-2	NA	NA	TGTGCCACCAGCAGAGATCAAACAGCCTACTATGGCTACACCTTC	CATSRDQTAYYGYTF
TRBV18	TRBJ1-3	NA	NA	TGTGCCAGCTCACCAACAGGGCAGAGCTCTGGAAACACCATATATTTT	CASSPTGQSSGNTIYF
TRBV24-1	TRBJ2-1	once	TRBD2	TGTGCCACCAGTGATACCAGCGGGAGTGCCTACAATGAGCAGTTCTTC	CATSDTSGSAYNEQFF